These 6 T cell receptor beta chains were all obtained from the same sample, sequenced in a study of T cell responses to AZD1222 COVID-19 vaccine (dated by TCRdb to the early 2020s). The time point label, read with the paper, signifies: about 28 days (+/-7) after the second vaccine dose. The library was prepared using the immunoSEQ multiplex PCR assay. Here the immuneACCESS table is served through TCRdb, limited to in-frame sequences with V and J called. Missing clones are a known gap in these copies; in checked studies unresolved V genes cover under half, and the rest lacks a known reason. The sample yields more than 85,000 clones; around 87% were counted once. About 4.5% of the sample belongs to the ten largest clones. Sample: peripheral blood, taken 28 days after the second AZD1222 dose. These receptors were collected from an adult who received the AZD1222 COVID-19 vaccine.

The V gene is TRBV9, the J gene TRBJ1-5; D is unclear. The germline V gene has CDR1 SGDLS and CDR2 YYNGEE. V was shortened by 4 bases and J by 2 bases, with 13 bases between the two germline ends. CDR3 length: 15 residues. Here the CDR3 reads CASSSRGNGNQPQHF. The CDR3 nucleotides read TGTGCCAGCAGCTCACGCGGGAACGGCAATCAGCCCCAGCATTTT.

The J gene is TRBJ2-2, the V gene TRBV7-3; 10 bases match TRBD1. CDR1 and CDR2 from the germline V gene are SGHTA and FQGTGA. The CDR3 totals 17 residues. Germline trimming cut 6 bases from V and 3 bases from J; bases unmatched to any gene: 10. The CDR3 nucleotides are TGTGCCAGCAGTCGTCAGACAGGGGGCGCGGACACCGGGGAGCTGTTTTTT. This translates into CASSRQTGGADTGELFF.

The chain joins TRBV15 to TRBJ2-7; D is perhaps TRBD2 (6 bases). The CDR3 extends over 15 amino acids. The V and J ends lost 0 bases and 2 bases respectively, with 11 bases between them. CDR1 and CDR2 (germline): LNHNV, YYDKDF (reference sequence). The CDR3 nucleotides read TGTGCCACCAGCAGAGATCTGGGGGGACCCTACGAGCAGTACTTC. It specifies CATSRDLGGPYEQYF.

This chain joins TRBV27 and TRBJ1-5; D remains unclear. Germline loops: CDR1 MNHEY, CDR2 SMNVEV (reference sequence). V dropped 3 bases and J dropped 0 bases, with 3 bases sitting between them. CDR3 length equals 13 residues. The CDR3 spells CASSFSSNQPQHF. The CDR3 DNA follows: TGTGCCAGCAGTTTCTCTAGCAATCAGCCCCAGCATTTT.

The rearrangement joins TRBV5-1 to TRBJ2-7; 9 bases agree with TRBD2. The V gene's germline CDR1 is SGHRS and CDR2 YFSETQ. This CDR3 spans 15 amino acids. With V trimmed by 1 base and J by 3 bases, 5 bases remained unmatched. CDR3 protein: CASSLSGTSSYEQYF. In nucleotides, the CDR3 is TGCGCCAGCAGCTTGTCCGGGACTAGCAGCTACGAGCAGTACTTC.

The chain uses TRBV7-2 and TRBJ2-2; D gene unclear. From germline, CDR1 is SGHTA and CDR2 FQGNSA. Trimming removed 1 base at V and 6 bases at J, with 9 bases between. The CDR3 is made up of 14 amino acids. CDR3: CASSLGSSSGELFF. The CDR3 nucleotides are TGTGCCAGCAGCTTAGGGTCCAGCTCCGGGGAGCTGTTTTTT.